The entry below describes one T cell receptor (beta chain). Clones were sequenced by immunoSEQ multiplex PCR, and TCRdb holds only the in-frame ones, with some missing. In the table there are 200,000 to 250,000 clones, about nine tenths of which are singletons. This entry comes from a study of blood T cell repertoires in COVID-19. Sequences were obtained from peripheral blood. This receptor was obtained from a woman between 40 and 50 years old with acute or convalescent COVID-19.

Here the CDR3 reads CASSGAGQVNYGYTF. DNA of the CDR3: TGTGCCAGCAGCGGAGCGGGACAGGTTAACTATGGCTACACCTTC. The chain uses TRBV5-4 and TRBJ1-2, with TRBD1 identical over 8 bases. Trimming took 4 bases from V and 1 from J; bases not matched to a gene: 6. This CDR3 comprises 15 residues. Germline loops: CDR1 SGHNT, CDR2 YYREEE (reference sequence).